These T cell receptor beta chains were read from a single sample in a study of OX40 agonist ivuxolimab in advanced cancers. Sequencing used immunoSEQ multiplex PCR; TCRdb keeps in-frame clones, though not all of them. Of roughly 67,000 clones listed, around 87% were seen once; the top ten hold 0.35% to 0.45%. The source material was CD4+ or CD8+ T cells sorted from blood, sampled in a trial of the OX40 agonist ivuxolimab. Every receptor here comes from an adult with an advanced solid tumor such as melanoma, head and neck, liver or kidney cancer. Each CDR3 is given with its conserved first and last residue. A D gene is named only where the DNA matches it firmly. The size entry is marked missing in some rows and otherwise reads once, few, many or a size class.

TRBD1 | TRBJ2-7 | TRBV5-4 | . | TGTGCCAGCAGCTCCGGACAGGGGGCGTACGAGCAGTACTTC | CASSSGQGAYEQYF
. | TRBJ1-4 | TRBV19 | once | TGTGCCAGTAGTATTGACGGTGCAACTAATGAAAAACTGTTTTTT | CASSIDGATNEKLFF
. | TRBJ2-1 | TRBV20-1 | . | TGCAGTGCTAGACGACTAGAGCAGTTCTTC | CSARRLEQFF
TRBD1 | TRBJ1-2 | TRBV6-1 | . | TGTGCCAGCGCAACCGGGACAGGGGCTAGAGGCTACACCTTC | CASATGTGARGYTF
. | TRBJ2-5 | TRBV7-2 | . | TGTGCCAGCAGCGCGCGAGGATCGGGGGAGACCCAGTACTTC | CASSARGSGETQYF
. | TRBJ1-1 | TRBV7-6 | . | TGTGCCAGCAGCTTAGCCCATTACACTGAAGCTTTCTTT | CASSLAHYTEAFF
. | TRBJ1-1 | TRBV9 | . | TGTGCCAGCAGAAGGATGAACACTGAAGCTTTCTTT | CASRRMNTEAFF
TRBD2 | TRBJ2-2 | TRBV5-4 | . | TGTGCCAGTCGGTTAGCGGGTCCGAACACCGGGGAGCTGTTTTTT | CASRLAGPNTGELFF
. | TRBJ1-3 | TRBV6-1 | . | TGTGCCAGCAGGCCATTCTCTGGAAACACCATATATTTT | CASRPFSGNTIYF
. | TRBJ1-2 | TRBV25-1 | . | TGTGCCAGCAGTGAATTAGACAGAGGCGGCTACACCTTC | CASSELDRGGYTF
. | TRBJ2-1 | TRBV9 | . | TGTGCCAGCAGCGTAGGGGCAAGCGGCTCCTACAATGAGCAGTTCTTC | CASSVGASGSYNEQFF
TRBD1 | TRBJ1-5 | TRBV10-2 | . | TGCGCCAGCAGTGAGTCGACAGGGGCGGGCAATCAGCCCCAGCATTTT | CASSESTGAGNQPQHF
TRBD1 | TRBJ1-1 | TRBV11-2 | . | TGTGCCAGCAGCCAACCGACAGGGGGCTTTGCTGAAGCTTTCTTT | CASSQPTGGFAEAFF
. | TRBJ2-7 | TRBV11-2 | . | TGTGCCAGCAGCTTACTCCAGGGCACCCGGCTCTACGAGCAGTACTTC | CASSLLQGTRLYEQYF
TRBD1 | TRBJ2-7 | TRBV11-2 | . | TGTGCCAGCAGCCCCGTCGGCAGGGGGCTCGGGTCCGAGCAGTACTTC | CASSPVGRGLGSEQYF
. | TRBJ1-2 | TRBV19 | . | TGTGCCAGTAGTCGCCAACAGACCTCGGGTGGCTACACCTTC | CASSRQQTSGGYTF
TRBD2 | TRBJ2-7 | TRBV5-1 | . | TGCGCCAGCAGCTGGATAGCGGGGCCATCCTACGAGCAGTACTTC | CASSWIAGPSYEQYF
TRBD1 | TRBJ1-2 | TRBV29-1 | . | TGCAGCGTCGGTTTGACAGGGACTAACTATGGCTACACCTTC | CSVGLTGTNYGYTF
. | TRBJ2-7 | TRBV4-3 | . | TGCGCCAGCAGCCAAGATCTGCAGAGCTCCTACGAGCAGTACTTC | CASSQDLQSSYEQYF
TRBD2 | TRBJ2-5 | TRBV10-1 | . | TGCGCCAGCAGTGAGTCCGCTAGCGGGGCAAGAGATGGCCAGTACTTC | CASSESASGARDGQYF
. | TRBJ1-4 | TRBV11-2 | . | TGTGCCAGCAGCTTAGTGTCCCAAAAACTGTTTTTT | CASSLVSQKLFF
. | TRBJ2-7 | TRBV11-2 | . | TGTGCCAGCAGCTTACATACAGACCCGCCGTACTTC | CASSLHTDPPYF
TRBD1 | TRBJ2-2 | TRBV4-1 | . | TGCGCCAGCAGCCAAGTGGGCACAGGGGCCGGGGAGCTGTTTTTT | CASSQVGTGAGELFF
. | TRBJ1-1 | TRBV11-3 | once | TGTGCCAGCAGCCCCCTTAAAGGGAACACTGAAGCTTTCTTT | CASSPLKGNTEAFF
TRBD2 | TRBJ2-7 | TRBV6-1 | . | TGTGCCAGCAGTGAACAAACTAGCGGGGCCTACGAGCAGTACTTC | CASSEQTSGAYEQYF